This record covers a single TCR beta chain. As yet, its antigen is unknown. The CDR3 sequence is 16 residues long. The V and J ends lost 1 base and 3 bases, in that order; junction bases with no gene match: 5. The germline V gene encodes CDR1 SGHNT and CDR2 YENEEA. This sample is drawn from a study of T cells after yellow fever vaccination. Study-level background: Fractions containing few cells were prepared with SMART-Seq v4 Ultra Low Input.

Each CDR3 protein gets one entry after TCRdb re-called the 5' RACE reads with MiXCR. The data show hundreds of thousands of distinct CDR3 sequences, 4.1% seen once. Study results and limitations: Reappearing after the booster were most of the clones from primary vaccination (almost 97% CD4, 75% to 90% CD8).

This material consisted of PBMCs, taken 5 days after the yellow fever booster vaccination. This chain joins TRBV11-3 and TRBJ2-1; 8 bases fit TRBD2. The source of this sequence is a man in his late teens or twenties who received the YFV17D yellow fever vaccine. In nucleotides, the CDR3 is TGTGCCAGCAGCTTAGGTGGGACTAGTTTCTACAATGAGCAGTTCTTC. Encoded protein: CASSLGGTSFYNEQFF.